This is a list of T cell receptor beta chains from one sample in a study of glioma-infiltrating T cells. One entry per CDR3 protein results from TCRdb running MiXCR on the multiplex PCR reads. This sample has some 160,000 distinct CDR3 sequences, with more than 35% found just once. The sequenced sample consisted of glioma tissue, nonneoplastic brain tissue, or PBMCs (not recorded which). These receptor sequences come from a human donor with low-grade glioma or glioblastoma, undergoing nonglioma brain surgery, or in good health (not recorded which). CDR3s include the opening cysteine and the closing phenylalanine or tryptophan. D genes are given only for firm matches. Some rows mark clone size as missing; the rest say once, few, many or name a class of expanded clone.

abundance,j_gene,v_gene,d_gene,CDR3nt,CDR3aa
few,TRBJ2-1,TRBV7-9,TRBD2,TGTGCCAGCAGCCGGGGGGGGCAGGGCAACTACAATGAGCAGTTCTTC,CASSRGGQGNYNEQFF
few,TRBJ1-3,TRBV7-2,TRBD1,TGTGCCAGCAGCTTAATGGGACAGGTCTCTGGAAACACCATATATTTT,CASSLMGQVSGNTIYF
many,TRBJ1-1,TRBV19,.,TGTGCCAGTAGCCTTAGTTCGATGAACACTGAAGCTTTCTTT,CASSLSSMNTEAFF
few,TRBJ2-1,TRBV7-9,TRBD2,TGTGCCAGCAGCCATAGCGGGAGGGGGTACAATGAGCAGTTCTTC,CASSHSGRGYNEQFF
many,TRBJ1-2,TRBV20-1,.,TGCAGTGCTAGCCTGCCCCGCCCAGGGAGGAACTATGGCTACACCTTC,CSASLPRPGRNYGYTF
.,TRBJ2-1,TRBV4-1,.,TGCGCCAGCATCCACCCAAGGCTAGCGGAGCAGTTCTTC,CASIHPRLAEQFF
many,TRBJ1-5,TRBV19,.,TGTGCCAGTAGTATGGACCAGCAGCCCCAGCATTTT,CASSMDQQPQHF
many,TRBJ2-3,TRBV28,.,TGTGCCAGCAGTTATGGACAGACCTTCACAGATACGCAGTATTTT,CASSYGQTFTDTQYF
few,TRBJ1-1,TRBV19,.,TGTGCCAGTAGTATAGCGGCAGGGATACGCACTGAAGCTTTCTTT,CASSIAAGIRTEAFF
many,TRBJ2-5,TRBV6-6,.,TGTGCCAGCAGTTACTCGCAGGGCCCCTGGACCCAGTACTTC,CASSYSQGPWTQYF
many,TRBJ2-5,TRBV7-2,.,TGTGCCAGCAGCTTTAATATCCAAGAGACCCAGTACTTC,CASSFNIQETQYF
many,TRBJ2-5,TRBV3-1,TRBD1,TGTGCCAGCAGCCAAGAGTTGGGGACAGGGGAAACCCAGTACTTC,CASSQELGTGETQYF
many,TRBJ1-3,TRBV20-1,.,TGCAGTGCTCTCCGGGACGGTACGCTCAACTCTGGAAACACCATATATTTT,CSALRDGTLNSGNTIYF
few,TRBJ2-5,TRBV2,.,TGTGCCAGCAGTGAATCCGCGGGACATCAAGAGACCCAGTACTTC,CASSESAGHQETQYF
many,TRBJ1-1,TRBV7-9,TRBD1,TGTGCCAGCAGCCCTCCGACAGGGATGAACACTGAAGCTTTCTTT,CASSPPTGMNTEAFF
once,TRBJ2-3,TRBV6-1,.,TGTGCCAGCAGTCCCCTGGAACTCTCTAGCACAGATACGAAGTATTTT,CASSPLELSSTDTKYF
.,TRBJ2-5,TRBV24-1,.,TGTGCCACCAGTGACCCCCGCCCGGGGATACAAGAGACCCAGTACTTC,CATSDPRPGIQETQYF
few,TRBJ2-7,TRBV7-9,TRBD2,TGTGCCAGCAGCCTTACTAGCGGTGCCTACGAGCAGTACTTC,CASSLTSGAYEQYF
few,TRBJ2-5,TRBV2,.,TGTGCCAGCATCCAAGAGGAGACCCAGTACTTC,CASIQEETQYF
few,TRBJ2-3,TRBV4-2,TRBD2,TGTGCCAGCAGCCAACTAGCGGGGGGGACCACAGATACGCAGTATTTT,CASSQLAGGTTDTQYF
many,TRBJ2-7,TRBV27,.,TGTGCCAGCACCACGACCGGGAGCTCCTACGAGCAGTACTTC,CASTTTGSSYEQYF
few,TRBJ1-1,TRBV11-1,.,TGTGCCAGCAGCACGAATAGGGCAGCAGAGGGTTTCTTT,CASSTNRAAEGFF
many,TRBJ2-7,TRBV28,.,TGTGCCAGCGGTGGTGTCGGGTCGAGCTCCTACGAGCAGTACTTC,CASGGVGSSSYEQYF
once,TRBJ2-7,TRBV28,.,TGTGCCAGCATCCCCCCAGGGTCGAACTCCTACGAGCAGTACTTC,CASIPPGSNSYEQYF
few,TRBJ2-7,TRBV3-1,TRBD2,TGTGCCAGCAGCCTTGACTTGGGACTAGTTTCCGAGCAGTACTTC,CASSLDLGLVSEQYF
many,TRBJ2-1,TRBV28,.,TGTGCCAGCTCGGCAGGGTATGAGCAGTTCTTC,CASSAGYEQFF
few,TRBJ2-3,TRBV4-2,TRBD2,TGTGCCAGCAGCCAAGAATCTCTAGCGGGGTACACAGATACGCAGTATTTT,CASSQESLAGYTDTQYF
.,TRBJ1-2,TRBV7-9,.,TGTGCCAGCGGGCAGAGACTCTATGGCTACACCTTC,CASGQRLYGYTF
.,TRBJ2-7,TRBV4-1,.,TGCGCCAGCACCCAAGAGGCTGTCGGGCACTACTCCTACGAGCAGTACTTC,CASTQEAVGHYSYEQYF
many,TRBJ2-3,TRBV28,.,TGTGCCAGCAGTCGACCTACACCAATCGGCACAGATACGCAGTATTTT,CASSRPTPIGTDTQYF
once,TRBJ2-5,TRBV12-3/TRBV12-4,TRBD1,TGTGCCAGCAGACCCCGGGACCAGGGGGCCTCTGAGACCCAGTACTTC,CASRPRDQGASETQYF
.,TRBJ2-7,TRBV6-6,.,TGTGCCAGCAGTTACTCAGCGACTAGAATAATGTACGAGCAGTACTTC,CASSYSATRIMYEQYF
.,TRBJ2-4,TRBV7-9,.,TGTGCCAGCACCCATTTAAACATTCAGTACTTC,CASTHLNIQYF
.,TRBJ1-6,TRBV2,.,TGTGCCAGCAGTGTGGTCGAGTCACACCTCCACTTT,CASSVVESHLHF
.,TRBJ1-1,TRBV18,.,TGTGCCAACTCAGTACTTCCAATAATACTGAACACTGAAGCTTTCTTT,CANSVLPIILNTEAFF
.,TRBJ2-5,TRBV19,.,TGTGCCAGTAGTAATAATGACAGGAGACGGTCGGGCCAAGAGACCCAGTACTTC,CASSNNDRRRSGQETQYF
many,TRBJ2-3,TRBV7-9,TRBD2,TGTGCCAGCAGCTCACTAGCGGGAGAGGCAGATACGCAGTATTTT,CASSSLAGEADTQYF
many,TRBJ2-3,TRBV28,TRBD2,TGTGCCAGCAGTTTCCTAGCGGGAGGAATAGATACGCAGTATTTT,CASSFLAGGIDTQYF
many,TRBJ2-5,TRBV6-1,TRBD1,TGTGCCAGCAGTGACAAAGACAGGGTTGGAACCCAGTACTTC,CASSDKDRVGTQYF
few,TRBJ2-3,TRBV14,.,TGTGCCAGCAGCCAAGAAGGAAGTAGTGGTGATACGCAGTATTTT,CASSQEGSSGDTQYF
many,TRBJ2-5,TRBV2,.,TGTGCCAGCAGTGAAAGCAGGACAGATCAAGAGACCCAGTACTTC,CASSESRTDQETQYF
.,TRBJ2-7,TRBV3-1,.,TGTGCCAGCAGCCAAGCCGGGGCCTACGAGCAGTACTTC,CASSQAGAYEQYF
few,TRBJ1-1,TRBV18,.,TGTGCCAGCTCACCGCAGGGAGGGACTGAAGCTTTCTTT,CASSPQGGTEAFF
many,TRBJ1-1,TRBV11-3,.,TGTGCCAGCAGCAGGACAGCTAACACTGAAGCTTTCTTT,CASSRTANTEAFF
many,TRBJ2-7,TRBV20-1,.,TGCAGTGCTAGACAGACTAGTTTTTACGAGCAGTACTTC,CSARQTSFYEQYF
once,TRBJ2-3,TRBV2,.,TGTGCCAGCACCGTCGATCTAGCGCGAAGCACAGATACGCAGTATTTT,CASTVDLARSTDTQYF
few,TRBJ2-1,TRBV27,TRBD1,TGTGCCAGCAGTCAGGGGGTCAACAATGAGCAGTTCTTC,CASSQGVNNEQFF
many,TRBJ1-5,TRBV7-2,.,TGTGCCAGCAGCTTAGCGGGGGCGAGGAGCAATCAGCCCCAGCATTTT,CASSLAGARSNQPQHF
once,TRBJ1-4,TRBV5-1,.,TGCGCCAGCAGCCCGGGTCGGAGGGCAACTAATGAAAAACTGTTTTTT,CASSPGRRATNEKLFF
once,TRBJ1-1,TRBV11-1,.,TGTGCCAGCAGCCAACAGGGTCTGGATGAAGCTTTCTTT,CASSQQGLDEAFF
.,TRBJ2-1,TRBV3-1,.,TGTGCCAGCAGCCAAGACCCCTCAGGGTACAATGAGCAGTTCTTC,CASSQDPSGYNEQFF
.,TRBJ2-3,TRBV4-3,.,TGCGCCAGCAGCCAAGCGGACAGTAGCAAAGATACGCAGTATTTT,CASSQADSSKDTQYF
.,TRBJ2-1,TRBV12-3/TRBV12-4,TRBD2,TGTGGCAGCAGTTTGCGGGAGGGCCAATTTGAGCAGTTCTTC,CGSSLREGQFEQFF